This entry lists 20 T cell receptor beta chains sequenced from one sample in a study of T cell repertoires in cytomegalovirus infection. TCRdb independently ran MiXCR on the reads; one entry per CDR3 protein. Altogether approximately 500,000 distinct CDR3 sequences are present, more than 15% being singletons, with the ten largest covering 24%. The sequenced sample was CD8+ T cells from PBMCs. The receptors stem from a human donor in good health (CMV status not recorded). Some clones in this sample may be carry-over from other donors' samples.

This clonotype has a count of ten or more. The chain uses TRBV7-2 and TRBJ2-7; the match to TRBD2 covers 9 bases. The CDR3 is made up of 17 amino acids. Trimming removed 2 bases from V and 5 bases from J; junction bases left unmatched: 13. Germline CDR1 SGHTA, CDR2 FQGNSA. For the CDR3, the DNA is TGTGCCAGCAGCTTAAAGCGGGGGGCGACTCGTTTCCACGAGCAGTACTTC. It specifies CASSLKRGATRFHEQYF.

This clonotype has ten or more counts. V gene TRBV6-5 combines with J gene TRBJ1-1, with D perhaps TRBD1 (6 bases). The CDR3 length is 13 residues. Trimming took 7 bases from V and 4 from J, leaving 13 bases between them. Germline V gene sequence: CDR1 MNHEY, CDR2 SVGAGI. CDR3 sequence: CASTQGGATEAFF. CDR3 sequence (DNA): TGTGCCAGCACCCAAGGGGGGGCCACTGAAGCTTTCTTT.

This clonotype came up many times. V is TRBV25-1 and J is TRBJ1-1; 8 bases fit TRBD1. CDR3 length equals 17 residues. The V gene end was trimmed by 5 bases and the J gene end by 2 bases; junction bases not matched to a gene: 13. The germline CDR1 and CDR2 sequences are MGHDK and SYGVNS. The CDR3 region has the DNA TGTGCCAGCAGTCAGAAAGCCGGGACAGGAATCAACACTGAAGCTTTCTTT. This encodes CASSQKAGTGINTEAFF.

This clonotype occurred a few times. V and J are TRBV6-9 and TRBJ1-5; no reliable D call. Per germline, CDR1 MNHGY and CDR2 SVAAGI. The CDR3 is made up of 13 amino acids. V lost 8 bases and J lost 6, with 14 bases in between. The CDR3 DNA is TGTGCCAGCTATTCACGCCATGGTCAGCCCCAGCATTTT. Translated, it gives CASYSRHGQPQHF.

The sample holds many counts of this clonotype. This chain joins TRBV19 and TRBJ1-5, with D perhaps TRBD1 (5 bases). Germline values: CDR1 LNHDA, CDR2 SQIVND (reference sequence). Trimming cost V 0 bases and J 2 bases, with 14 bases left between them. CDR3 size: 17 residues. CDR3 sequence reads: CASSIDREGIGNQPQHF. In nucleotides, the CDR3 is TGTGCCAGTAGTATAGATCGGGAGGGGATCGGCAATCAGCCCCAGCATTTT.

This clonotype has only a few counts. This chain connects TRBV20-1 to TRBJ2-7, with D maybe TRBD1 (6 bases). This CDR3 region has 15 residues. V lost 1 base to trimming and J lost 6 bases, with 19 bases between them. CDR1 is DFQATT, CDR2 SNEGSKA, per germline (reference sequence). This CDR3 is CSARAGATGYIEQYF. The CDR3 region has the DNA TGCAGTGCTAGAGCCGGGGCAACAGGGTATATCGAGCAGTACTTC.

The sample holds many counts of this clonotype. The chain combines TRBV4-1 with TRBJ2-6; 7 bases match TRBD1. Germline loops: CDR1 MGHRA, CDR2 YSYEKL. Trimming took 2 bases from V and 0 from J; bases not matched to a gene: 10. The CDR3 totals 19 residues. The CDR3 DNA sequence: TGCGCCAGCAGCCAAAACTCCGCGACAGGGTTCTCTGGGGCCAACGTCCTGACTTTC. It codes for CASSQNSATGFSGANVLTF.

The gene calls are TRBV5-4 and TRBJ2-7; unclear D gene. Germline V lookup: CDR1 SGHNT, CDR2 YYREEE (reference sequence). This CDR3 contains 14 residues. V was shortened by 4 bases and J by 2 bases, with 13 bases between the two germline ends. In nucleotides, the CDR3 is TGTGCCAGCAGCAGTTCCGAGTCCGCCTACGAGCAGTACTTC. Protein sequence: CASSSSESAYEQYF.

This clonotype was counted ten times or more. The CDR3 region has the DNA TGTGCCAGCAGCATATACAGGGGGTTAATGAACACTGAAGCTTTCTTT. It specifies CASSIYRGLMNTEAFF. V usage is TRBV7-2 and J usage is TRBJ1-1, with 8 bases fitting TRBD1. CDR1 and CDR2 from the germline V gene are SGHTA and FQGNSA. V lost 5 bases to trimming and J lost 0 bases; unmatched junction nucleotides: 8. CDR3 size: 16 residues.

This clonotype has at least ten counts. V usage is TRBV7-9 and J usage is TRBJ2-3; TRBD2 is a possible D gene (6 bases). This CDR3 spans 15 amino acids. With 10 bases removed from V and 4 bases from J, the gap between germline ends came to 21 bases. From germline, CDR1 is SEHNR and CDR2 FQNEAQ (reference sequence). In nucleotides, the CDR3 is TGTGCCAAATCCGGGGGTAACACACACGCAGATACGCAGTATTTT. It is translated as CAKSGGNTHADTQYF.

This clonotype has a handful of counts. The rearrangement uses TRBV28 and TRBJ2-7, with 8 bases identical to TRBD1. CDR1 is MDHEN, CDR2 SYDVKM, per germline. V trimming: 2 bases; J trimming: 5 bases; junction bases outside the gene matches: 5. The CDR3 is made up of 14 amino acids. In nucleotides, the CDR3 is TGTGCCAGCAGTTTACAGGGGGCAATACACGAGCAGTACTTC. Its protein is CASSLQGAIHEQYF.

This chain uses TRBV27 with TRBJ1-1; no reliable D call. From germline, CDR1 is MNHEY and CDR2 SMNVEV (reference sequence). Trimming cost V 7 bases and J 7 bases, with 10 bases left between them. The CDR3 runs 11 residues. The CDR3 sequence: CASTGRSEAFF. The CDR3 DNA sequence: TGTGCCAGCACTGGACGGAGTGAAGCTTTCTTT.

This clonotype has a count of ten or more. The chain employs TRBV7-6 and TRBJ1-3; 7 nucleotides agree with TRBD1. The CDR3 covers 15 residues. The trim removed 5 bases at V and 4 bases at J, leaving 8 bases unmatched. Per germline, CDR1 SGHVS and CDR2 FNYEAQ. CDR3 loop: CASSPRGGGGNTIYF. The CDR3 bases are TGTGCCAGCAGCCCCAGGGGGGGTGGAGGAAACACCATATATTTT. The whole variable domain, remainder taken from reference TRBV7-6 and TRBJ1-3, is GAGVSQSPRYKVTKRGQDVALRCDPISGHVSLYWYRQALGQGPEFLTYFNYEAQQDKSGLPNDRFSAERPEGSISTLTIQRTEQRDSAMYRCASSPRGGGGNTIYFGEGSWLTVV.

This clonotype has at least ten counts. This chain connects TRBV7-3 to TRBJ2-3; 12 nucleotides agree with TRBD2. The V segment lost 4 bases and the J segment 3 bases; nucleotides outside the gene matches: 2. The CDR3 loop spans 15 amino acids. Looked up from germline, CDR1 is SGHTA and CDR2 is FQGTGA. The CDR3 sequence is CASSSTSGRTDTQYF. CDR3 bases: TGTGCCAGCAGCTCAACTAGCGGGAGGACAGATACGCAGTATTTT.

V and J are TRBV14 and TRBJ1-2; D gene uncertain. Trimming cost V 1 base and J 6 bases, with 9 bases left between them. The CDR3 extends over 13 amino acids. In germline, CDR1 is SGHDN, CDR2 FVKESK. CDR3 loop: CASSQVPSHGYTF. In DNA form, the CDR3 reads TGTGCCAGCAGCCAAGTACCCAGTCATGGCTACACCTTC.

The rearrangement uses TRBV14 and TRBJ2-7; D is possibly TRBD1 (6 bases). The V gene lost 1 base and the J gene lost 0 bases, with 13 bases spanning the gap. This CDR3 has 16 amino acids. Germline CDR1 and CDR2: SGHDN and FVKESK. The CDR3 DNA follows: TGTGCCAGCAGCCAAGCCGTGACAGGTAACTCCTACGAGCAGTACTTC. The encoded protein is CASSQAVTGNSYEQYF.

Ten or more counts support this clonotype. The genes are TRBV5-6 and TRBJ1-6; D not certain. V was pared by 1 base and J by 0 bases, with 8 bases between. Per the germline V gene, CDR1 is SGHDT and CDR2 is YYEEEE. This CDR3 is 16 amino acids long. The DNA for the CDR3 is TGTGCCAGCAGCTTGTCGGAGAGCTCCTATAATTCACCCCTCCACTTT. This translates into CASSLSESSYNSPLHF.

In its sample, this clonotype was seen many times. V is TRBV4-2 and J is TRBJ1-4, with D unclear. CDR1 and CDR2 from the germline V gene are LGHNA and YNFKEQ. There are 15 residues in the CDR3. Trimming left V 1 base short and J 5 bases short, with 11 bases between. CDR3 nucleotide sequence: TGTGCCAGCAGCCAAGGAGAGGCCGGAAATGAAAAACTGTTTTTT. It codes for CASSQGEAGNEKLFF.

This clonotype came up many times. The chain recombines TRBV11-2 with TRBJ1-2, with 12 positions matching TRBD1. Germline-derived CDR1 and CDR2 are SGHAT and FQNNGV. V was clipped by 5 bases and J by 5 bases; unmatched bases: 9. The CDR3 spans 16 residues. CDR3 bases: TGTGCCAGCAGCCCCGGGGACAGGGGGCGAGAATATGGCTACACCTTC. Its protein product is CASSPGDRGREYGYTF.

Details on this clonotype: The CDR3 end shows no conserved phenylalanine or tryptophan, and so a read error is likely. V and J are TRBV6-2 or TRBV6-3 and TRBJ2-3; TRBD2 is a possible D gene (6 bases). The germline V gene encodes CDR1 MNHEY and CDR2 SVGEGT. This CDR3 is 15 amino acids long. V was shortened by 5 bases and J by 0 bases, with 12 bases between the two germline ends. CDR3 residues: CASSGTVGSTDTQYL. Written as DNA, the CDR3 is TGTGCCAGCAGTGGGACTGTGGGGAGCACAGATACGCAGTATCTT.